These 26 T cell receptor beta chains were sequenced from one sample in a study of T cell responses to AZD1222 COVID-19 vaccine. Using immunoSEQ multiplex PCR, the repertoire was profiled, and TCRdb retains in-frame clones only, with some absent. The sample includes approximately 270,000 clones, 90% to 95% of them seen just once. The sample consisted of peripheral blood, taken 28 days after the second AZD1222 dose. These TCRs come from an adult who received the AZD1222 COVID-19 vaccine.

This rearrangement joins TRBV7-3 to TRBJ2-1; the D is unclear. Germline CDR1 is SGHTA and CDR2 is FQGTGA. The ends were cut back, 1 base at V and 5 bases at J, with 12 bases in the middle. This CDR3 has 15 residues. The CDR3 is CASSLNLPGNNEQFF. The DNA of the CDR3 is TGTGCCAGCAGCTTAAACCTCCCTGGTAACAATGAGCAGTTCTTC.

The chain carries TRBV10-3 and TRBJ1-5; 11 nucleotides align to TRBD1. CDR1 and CDR2 from the germline V gene are ENHRY and SYGVKD. V lost 6 bases and J lost 7; bases outside the gene matches: 8. This CDR3 has 15 residues. The CDR3 region has the DNA TGTGCCATCAGCTCCGGGACAGGGGGAATCCAGCCCCAGCATTTT. This codes for CAISSGTGGIQPQHF.

The V call is TRBV19, the J call TRBJ2-1, with D perhaps TRBD2 (5 bases). The CDR3 runs 16 residues. From germline, CDR1 is LNHDA and CDR2 SQIVND (reference sequence). The germline V and J ends were trimmed by 1 base and 5 bases, with 15 bases remaining between them. The CDR3 region has the DNA TGTGCCAGTAGTATAGGGAGCGGACTCTCACACAATGAGCAGTTCTTC. Its protein is CASSIGSGLSHNEQFF.

J is TRBJ2-1 and V is TRBV7-3; the D gene could be TRBD1 or TRBD2 (6 bases each). CDR3 length: 14 amino acids. Trimming left V 3 bases short and J 6 bases short, with 12 bases between. CDR1 is SGHTA, CDR2 FQGTGA, per germline. For the CDR3, the DNA is TGTGCCAGCAGCTTTGCCGGGGGCGCCAATGAGCAGTTCTTC. Its translation is CASSFAGGANEQFF.

The chain is built from TRBV5-1 and TRBJ2-1; no clear D. Germline CDR1 reads SGHRS; CDR2 reads YFSETQ. V lost 4 bases, J lost 6 bases, and 23 bases lay in between. The CDR3 is 17 residues long. CDR3 in DNA: TGCGCCAGCAGCGATCTCACTTCAGGCTCTCGAAGCAATGAGCAGTTCTTC. Protein: CASSDLTSGSRSNEQFF.

The chain employs TRBV5-1 and TRBJ2-2; tentatively, D is TRBD2 (5 bases). The CDR3 is 15 residues long. Between the trimmed V and J ends, which lost 4 bases and 4 bases, there was a span of 14 bases. CDR1 is SGHRS and CDR2 is YFSETQ in the germline V gene. The CDR3 bases are TGCGCCAGCAGCGACACGCCCCGGGGCACCGGGGAGCTGTTTTTT. Translation gives CASSDTPRGTGELFF. The variable domain in full, completed from reference TRBV5-1 and TRBJ2-2, reads KAGVTQTPRYLIKTRGQQVTLSCSPISGHRSVSWYQQTPGQGLQFLFEYFSETQRNKGNFPGRFSGRQFSNSRSEMNVSTLELGDSALYLCASSDTPRGTGELFFGEGSRLTVL.

V usage is TRBV6-5 and J usage is TRBJ2-1; 10 bases are shared with TRBD2. Germline V CDR1 and CDR2: MNHEY, SVGAGI. CDR3 length equals 15 residues. After removal of 4 bases from V and 4 bases from J, the junction contained 4 bases not matched to a gene. The CDR3, as DNA: TGTGCCAGCAGTTTACTAGCGGGGAGTTACAATGAGCAGTTCTTC. Its translation is CASSLLAGSYNEQFF.

CDR3: CTSTLGQRRPDASGIVDNEQFF. The CDR3 coding sequence is TGCACCAGCACATTGGGACAGCGTCGACCTGATGCTAGCGGGATAGTAGACAATGAGCAGTTCTTC. The chain uses TRBV1 and TRBJ2-1; the table's D call TRBD2 went unverified against the DNA. TRBV1 represents a pseudogene. This CDR3 is 22 amino acids long.

The chain recombines TRBV10-1 with TRBJ2-7; D is ambiguous. Germline V lookup: CDR1 WNHNN, CDR2 SYGVQD (reference sequence). Between the trimmed V and J ends, which lost 1 base and 4 bases, there was a span of 5 bases. The CDR3 spans 12 residues. CDR3 sequence: CASSEYSYEQYF. The CDR3 coding sequence is TGCGCCAGCAGTGAGTATTCTTACGAGCAGTACTTC.

This clone was seen more than once but under ten times. The chain joins TRBV30 to TRBJ1-2; 9 bases line up with TRBD1. CDR3 length: 13 amino acids. Germline values: CDR1 GTSNPN, CDR2 SVGIG (reference sequence). Losses at the gene ends were 2 bases for V and 6 bases for J; bases not matched to a gene: 4. CDR3 loop: CAWSLRTGDGYTF. DNA of the CDR3: TGTGCCTGGAGTCTAAGGACAGGGGATGGCTACACCTTC.

The chain uses TRBV3-1 (or the pseudogene TRBV3-2) and TRBJ2-5; 9 positions agree with TRBD1. There are 15 residues in the CDR3. From germline, CDR1 is LGHDT and CDR2 YNNKEL (reference sequence). The V segment lost 7 bases and the J segment 5 bases; nucleotides outside the gene matches: 11. Here the CDR3 reads CASIAGGQGYETQYF. CDR3 nucleotides: TGTGCCAGCATCGCCGGGGGACAGGGTTATGAGACCCAGTACTTC.

The chain recombines TRBV10-3 with TRBJ1-1; possible D gene TRBD1, 5 bases. Per germline, CDR1 ENHRY and CDR2 SYGVKD. Trimming pared 10 bases from V and 3 bases from J, leaving 15 bases between. CDR3 size: 13 residues. The DNA for the CDR3 is TGTGCCACCTGCAGGGAAGAGGACACTGAAGCTTTCTTT. This translates into CATCREEDTEAFF.

This rearrangement joins TRBV6-5 to TRBJ2-5; D gene ambiguous. The CDR3 covers 13 residues. Germline V CDR1 and CDR2: MNHEY, SVGAGI. Trimming cost V 10 bases and J 2 bases, with 14 bases left between them. CDR3 nucleotides: TGTGCCACCTCGGCCGTCCCACAAGAGACCCAGTACTTC. It yields the protein CATSAVPQETQYF.

V gene TRBV29-1 combines with J gene TRBJ2-7; TRBD1 matches at 9 bases. The CDR3 contains 14 residues. CDR1 SQVTM and CDR2 ANQGSEA come from the germline V gene. Trimming cost V 7 bases and J 2 bases; bases outside gene matches: 9. For the CDR3, the DNA is TGCAGCGCCCTTGGGACAGGGTCAACCTACGAGCAGTACTTC. Translated, it gives CSALGTGSTYEQYF.

The rearrangement links TRBV10-3 to TRBJ2-7; 11 bases are a match to TRBD1. The CDR3 runs 15 residues. Looked up from germline, CDR1 is ENHRY and CDR2 is SYGVKD. V lost 6 bases to trimming and J lost 2 bases; unmatched junction nucleotides: 6. CDR3 nucleotide sequence: TGTGCCATCAGCGCCGGGACAGGGGGGACCTACGAGCAGTACTTC. Translation gives CAISAGTGGTYEQYF.

V gene TRBV7-3 combines with J gene TRBJ2-3, with 11 bases lining up with TRBD1. Germline assignment: CDR1 SGHTA and CDR2 FQGTGA. The length of the CDR3 is 14 residues. The junction had 1 base not matched to a gene; V was cut back by 3 bases and J by 5 bases. CDR3 nucleotide sequence: TGTGCCAGCAGCTTCGGGACAGGGGGAGATACGCAGTATTTT. It is translated as CASSFGTGGDTQYF.

The chain recombines TRBV12-3 or TRBV12-4 with TRBJ2-2; D is ambiguous. Trimming shortened V by 8 bases and J by 4 bases, and 5 bases separated the two germline ends. CDR3 length equals 11 residues. CDR3 loop: CASSSTGELFF. The CDR3 DNA is TGTGCCAGCTCTTCCACCGGGGAGCTGTTTTTT.

Regarding this clone: The sample contains more than one DNA sequence encoding this CDR3. The chain joins TRBV28 to TRBJ2-7, with a possible D match to TRBD1 (6 bases). V was pared by 5 bases and J by 3 bases, with 8 bases between. CDR1 and CDR2 (germline): MDHEN, SYDVKM. This CDR3 region has 12 residues. The CDR3 region is CASSTTGYEQYF. DNA of the CDR3: TGTGCCAGCAGTACGACAGGCTACGAGCAGTACTTC.

This chain joins TRBV28 and TRBJ1-2; D remains ambiguous. Germline lookup yields CDR1 MDHEN and CDR2 SYDVKM. The CDR3 spans 15 residues. Trimming cost V 3 bases and J 1 base, with 12 bases left between them. The CDR3 DNA sequence: TGTGCCAGCAGTTTGTCGTCCGGCGGTAACTATGGCTACACCTTC. Encoded protein: CASSLSSGGNYGYTF.

The rearrangement uses TRBV2 and TRBJ2-1; TRBD1 matches 11 bases. Germline loops: CDR1 SNHLY, CDR2 FYNNEI. The CDR3 runs 15 residues. V trimming: 6 bases; J trimming: 1 base; junction bases outside the gene matches: 2. The CDR3 DNA reads TGTGCCAGCAGGGGGACAGGGGGTTCCTACAATGAGCAGTTCTTC. It translates to CASRGTGGSYNEQFF.

The V call is TRBV28, the J call TRBJ1-1; 8 nucleotides agree with TRBD1. J was trimmed by 5 bases and V by 3 bases; bases with no gene match: 5. Germline V gene sequence: CDR1 MDHEN, CDR2 SYDVKM. This CDR3 is 14 amino acids long. The CDR3, as DNA: TGTGCCAGCAGTTTGACAGGGGAATGGACTGAAGCTTTCTTT. Protein product: CASSLTGEWTEAFF.

V and J are TRBV6-5 and TRBJ2-7; 8 bases fit TRBD1. CDR3 length: 14 residues. Germline V gene lookup returns CDR1 MNHEY and CDR2 SVGAGI. Trimming removed 2 bases from V and 3 bases from J; junction bases left unmatched: 3. CDR3 region: CASSYPGQGYEQYF. For the CDR3, the DNA is TGTGCCAGCAGTTACCCCGGACAGGGCTACGAGCAGTACTTC.

The V and J genes are TRBV21-1 and TRBJ1-6; the table's D call TRBD1 went unverified against the DNA. TRBV21-1 is termed a pseudogene. The CDR3 is made up of 16 amino acids. As DNA, the CDR3 is TGTGCCAGCAGCGGGCGAGGACAGGGAAAGCATTCACCCCTCCACTTT. Its translation is CASSGRGQGKHSPLHF.

This clone was seen a few times. The CDR3, as DNA: TGTGCCACCATGCCCATTAGTGACGACTACGAGCAGTACTTC. The encoded protein is CATMPISDDYEQYF. The chain employs TRBV6-5 and TRBJ2-7; D gene uncertain. CDR3 length: 14 residues. V lost 10 bases, J lost 3 bases, and 19 bases lay in between. CDR1 is MNHEY, CDR2 SVGAGI, per germline.

This chain joins TRBV6-5 and TRBJ2-5; D possibly uses TRBD1 or TRBD2 (5 bases each). V lost 0 bases and J lost 4, with 12 bases in between. Germline assignment: CDR1 MNHEY and CDR2 SVGAGI. CDR3 length: 15 residues. The CDR3 DNA reads as TGTGCCAGCAGTTACTCGAGGGGAGTCGGAGAGACCCAGTACTTC. It specifies CASSYSRGVGETQYF.

This sequence joins TRBV7-2 and TRBJ2-2; 12 positions agree with TRBD1. V was pared by 0 bases and J by 6 bases, with 8 bases of the junction left unmatched. The CDR3 extends over 18 amino acids. The germline gives CDR1 SGHTA, CDR2 FQGNSA. CDR3 in DNA: TGTGCCAGCAGCTTAGCGTTTGGAGGGGACAGGGGGCCCGGGGAGCTGTTTTTT. It yields the protein CASSLAFGGDRGPGELFF.